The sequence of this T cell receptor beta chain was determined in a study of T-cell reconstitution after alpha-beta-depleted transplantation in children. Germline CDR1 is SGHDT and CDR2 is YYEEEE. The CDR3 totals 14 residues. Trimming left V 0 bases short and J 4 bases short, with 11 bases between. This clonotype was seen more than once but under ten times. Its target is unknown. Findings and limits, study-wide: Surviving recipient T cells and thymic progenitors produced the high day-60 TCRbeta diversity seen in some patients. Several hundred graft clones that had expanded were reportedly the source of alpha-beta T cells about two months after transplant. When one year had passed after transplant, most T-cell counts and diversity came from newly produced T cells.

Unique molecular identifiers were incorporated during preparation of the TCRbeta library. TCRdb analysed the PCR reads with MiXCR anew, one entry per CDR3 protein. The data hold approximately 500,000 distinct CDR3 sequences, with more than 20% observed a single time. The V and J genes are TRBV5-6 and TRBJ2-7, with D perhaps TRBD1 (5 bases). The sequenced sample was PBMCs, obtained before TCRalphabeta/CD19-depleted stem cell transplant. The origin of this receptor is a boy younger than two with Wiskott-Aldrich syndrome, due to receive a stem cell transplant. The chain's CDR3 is CASSLAFQGYEQYF. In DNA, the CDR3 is TGTGCCAGCAGCTTGGCCTTTCAGGGATACGAGCAGTACTTC.